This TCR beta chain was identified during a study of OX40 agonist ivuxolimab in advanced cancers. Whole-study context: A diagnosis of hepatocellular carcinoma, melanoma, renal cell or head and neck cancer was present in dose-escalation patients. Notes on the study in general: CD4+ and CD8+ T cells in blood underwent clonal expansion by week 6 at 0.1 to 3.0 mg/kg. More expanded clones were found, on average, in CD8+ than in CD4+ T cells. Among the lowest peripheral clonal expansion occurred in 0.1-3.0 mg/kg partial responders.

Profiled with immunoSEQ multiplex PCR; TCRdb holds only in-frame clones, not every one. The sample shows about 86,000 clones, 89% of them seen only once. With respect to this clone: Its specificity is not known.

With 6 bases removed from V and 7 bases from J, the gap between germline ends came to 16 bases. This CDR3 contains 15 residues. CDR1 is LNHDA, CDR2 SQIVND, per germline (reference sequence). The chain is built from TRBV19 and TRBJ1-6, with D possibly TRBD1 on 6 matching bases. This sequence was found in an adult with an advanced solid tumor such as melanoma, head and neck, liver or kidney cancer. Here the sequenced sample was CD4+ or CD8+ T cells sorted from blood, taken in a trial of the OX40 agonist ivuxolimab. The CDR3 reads CASRDRDTSNSPLHF. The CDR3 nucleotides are TGTGCCAGTAGGGACCGGGACACCTCAAATTCACCCCTCCACTTT.